The sample holds many counts of the clone carrying this TCR beta chain. Its specificity is not known. These data belong to a study of T-cell memory formation after mild COVID-19. General study findings and limits: Pre-infection memory showed some responding clones, and this suggested that cross-reactive memory joined.

TCRdb ran MiXCR on the 5' RACE reads and lists one entry per CDR3 protein. The sample consists of 430,000 or so distinct CDR3 sequences, 20% to 30% of them appearing once. This TCR derives from an adult woman who had mild COVID-19 (a few samples of this study predate the infection). Cell type and time point are not known. The sequenced sample consisted of PBMCs or a T cell subset sorted from them (not recorded which).

The CDR3 protein is CASSFGGKETQYF. Here the CDR3 DNA reads TGTGCCAGCAGTTTCGGAGGGAAAGAGACCCAGTACTTC. The V and J genes are TRBV12-3 or TRBV12-4 and TRBJ2-5; possibly TRBD2 for D (6 bases). Trimming took 3 bases from V and 3 from J, leaving 8 bases between them. This CDR3 spans 13 amino acids.